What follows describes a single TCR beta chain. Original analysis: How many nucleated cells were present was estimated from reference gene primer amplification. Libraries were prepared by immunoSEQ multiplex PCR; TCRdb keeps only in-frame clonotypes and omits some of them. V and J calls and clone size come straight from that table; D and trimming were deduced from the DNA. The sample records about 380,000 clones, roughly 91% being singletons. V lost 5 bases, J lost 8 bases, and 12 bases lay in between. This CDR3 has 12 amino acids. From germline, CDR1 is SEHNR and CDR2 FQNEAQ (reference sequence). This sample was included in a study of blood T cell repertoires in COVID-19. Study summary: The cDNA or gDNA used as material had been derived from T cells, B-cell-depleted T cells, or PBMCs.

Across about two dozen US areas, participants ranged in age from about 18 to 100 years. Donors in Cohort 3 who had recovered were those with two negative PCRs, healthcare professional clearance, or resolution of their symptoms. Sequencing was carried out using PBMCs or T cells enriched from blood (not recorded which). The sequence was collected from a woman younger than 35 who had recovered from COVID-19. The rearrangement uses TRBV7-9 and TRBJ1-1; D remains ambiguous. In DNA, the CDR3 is TGTGCCAGCAGCCCCTGGACGGGAGAAGCTTTCTTT. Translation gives CASSPWTGEAFF.